Presented here are 29 T cell receptor beta chains from one specimen sequenced in a study of shared clonotypes between healthy human individuals. Sequencing was performed with immunoSEQ multiplex PCR; in TCRdb, only in-frame clones are kept and a portion is missing. The sample lists roughly 1,100,000 clones, about 75% occurring once. The sequenced sample consisted of memory CD4+ T cells sorted from blood. The subset denotes: CD45RA-negative fraction. The receptor set was obtained from a man aged 18 to 30 in good health.

J is TRBJ2-7 and V is TRBV1. TRBV1 is a known pseudogene. The CDR3 is made up of 17 amino acids. The CDR3 reads CTSSQGCAGTASCEQYF. The CDR3, as DNA: TGCACCAGCAGCCAGGGGTGCGCCGGGACCGCCTCATGCGAGCAGTACTTC.

The V gene is TRBV6-6, the J gene TRBJ1-1; D gene unclear. CDR1 and CDR2 (germline): MNHNY, SVGAGI (reference sequence). V lost 2 bases to trimming and J lost 1 base, with 8 bases between them. This CDR3 has 14 amino acids. The CDR3 DNA sequence: TGTGCCAGCAGTTACGGAGGCGGGAACACTGAAGCTTTCTTT. Amino acids: CASSYGGGNTEAFF.

This chain links TRBV5-4 with TRBJ2-1, with TRBD1 as a possible D gene (5 bases). This CDR3 contains 15 residues. V was clipped by 4 bases and J by 6 bases, with 17 bases between them. From germline, CDR1 is SGHNT and CDR2 YYREEE (reference sequence). This CDR3 reads CASSLTGLGSNEQFF. As DNA, the CDR3 is TGTGCCAGCAGCCTCACAGGTTTGGGTAGCAATGAGCAGTTCTTC. Together with reference TRBV5-4 and TRBJ2-1, the CDR3 gives the full variable domain: ETGVTQSPTHLIKTRGQQVTLRCSSQSGHNTVSWYQQALGQGPQFIFQYYREEENGRGNFPPRFSGLQFPNYSSELNVNALELDDSALYLCASSLTGLGSNEQFFGPGTRLTVL.

V usage is TRBV28 and J usage is TRBJ2-6, with TRBD1 identical over 7 bases. V lost 1 base and J lost 4; bases outside the gene matches: 4. This CDR3 is 16 amino acids long. The germline CDR1 and CDR2 sequences are MDHEN and SYDVKM. CDR3 residues: CASSLSGGTGANVLTF. CDR3 nucleotide sequence: TGTGCCAGCAGTTTATCAGGGGGAACCGGGGCCAACGTCCTGACTTTC.

The chain links TRBV6-6 to TRBJ2-1; TRBD2 agrees at 10 bases. Germline values: CDR1 MNHNY, CDR2 SVGAGI (reference sequence). This CDR3 has 16 residues. The V segment lost 6 bases and the J segment 0 bases; nucleotides outside the gene matches: 5. The CDR3 nucleotides are TGTGCCAGCAGCCCTAGCGGGGGTTACTCCTACAATGAGCAGTTCTTC. It specifies CASSPSGGYSYNEQFF.

The chain uses TRBV11-2 and TRBJ2-2; 7 nucleotides match TRBD1. In germline, CDR1 is SGHAT, CDR2 FQNNGV. Losses at the gene ends were 6 bases for V and 4 bases for J; bases not matched to a gene: 5. The CDR3 is 14 amino acids. The DNA of the CDR3 is TGTGCCAGCAGTTCTGACAGGGTCACCGGGGAGCTGTTTTTT. Its translation: CASSSDRVTGELFF. The complete variable domain, with remaining parts taken from reference TRBV11-2 and TRBJ2-2, reads EAGVAQSPRYKIIEKRQSVAFWCNPISGHATLYWYQQILGQGPKLLIQFQNNGVVDDSQLPKDRFSAERLKGVDSTLKIQPAKLEDSAVYLCASSSDRVTGELFFGEGSRLTVL.

This clone was seen only a few times. The chain carries TRBV7-8 and TRBJ1-5; 10 bases match TRBD1. CDR3 length equals 14 residues. Trimming cost V 7 bases and J 7 bases; bases outside gene matches: 7. Germline CDR1 reads SGHVS; CDR2 reads FQNEAQ. CDR3 sequence: CASTRDRGPQPQHF. The DNA for the CDR3 is TGTGCCAGCACCCGAGACAGGGGGCCGCAGCCCCAGCATTTT.

Only a few counts were recorded for this clone. This chain connects TRBV2 to TRBJ1-1, with D uncertain. Germline CDR1 and CDR2: SNHLY and FYNNEI. CDR3 length equals 14 residues. The V gene lost 5 bases and the J gene lost 3 bases, with 13 bases spanning the gap. CDR3 in amino acids: CASSPRIIYTEAFF. CDR3 DNA: TGTGCCAGCAGTCCGCGCATAATATACACTGAAGCTTTCTTT.

This clone occurred a few times. The CDR3 region has the DNA TGTGCCAGCAGAGGGACAGGGGAGGAATCACCCCTCCACTTT. As protein: CASRGTGEESPLHF. The chain carries TRBV6-5 and TRBJ1-6, with 10 bases fitting TRBD1. There are 14 residues in the CDR3. The V gene end was trimmed by 6 bases and the J gene end by 10 bases; junction bases not matched to a gene: 6. The V gene's germline CDR1 is MNHEY and CDR2 SVGAGI.

V usage is TRBV5-1 and J usage is TRBJ2-2; no clear D gene. Germline V gene sequence: CDR1 SGHRS, CDR2 YFSETQ. Trimming left V 0 bases short and J 5 bases short, with 8 bases between. The length of the CDR3 is 14 residues. The CDR3 protein is CASSLVLGTGELFF. The DNA for the CDR3 is TGCGCCAGCAGCTTGGTGTTGGGGACCGGGGAGCTGTTTTTT. Full variable domain (rest looked up from reference TRBV5-1 and TRBJ2-2): KAGVTQTPRYLIKTRGQQVTLSCSPISGHRSVSWYQQTPGQGLQFLFEYFSETQRNKGNFPGRFSGRQFSNSRSEMNVSTLELGDSALYLCASSLVLGTGELFFGEGSRLTVL.

This chain joins TRBV28 and TRBJ1-1, with a possible D match to TRBD1 (6 bases). The CDR3 loop spans 14 amino acids. Germline V gives CDR1 MDHEN, CDR2 SYDVKM. Trimming took 2 bases from V and 1 from J, leaving 8 bases between them. The CDR3 sequence: CASSLLGQNTEAFF. The CDR3 DNA sequence: TGTGCCAGCAGTTTACTGGGACAGAACACTGAAGCTTTCTTT.

V is TRBV4-1 and J is TRBJ2-3; D is undetermined. Germline V gene lookup returns CDR1 MGHRA and CDR2 YSYEKL. The CDR3 contains 12 residues. V lost 1 base, J lost 7 bases, and 6 bases lay in between. The CDR3 sequence is CASSQGRNTQYF. CDR3 nucleotides: TGCGCCAGCAGCCAAGGACGAAATACGCAGTATTTT.

This clone was picked up a small number of times. The chain uses TRBV14 and TRBJ2-5, with a weak D call TRBD2 (6 bases). CDR1 and CDR2 (germline): SGHDN, FVKESK. This CDR3 is built from 16 residues. The germline V and J ends were trimmed by 1 base and 0 bases, with 12 bases remaining between them. CDR3 bases: TGTGCCAGCAGCCAAGTTAGCGGAGTTTACCAAGAGACCCAGTACTTC. Translation: CASSQVSGVYQETQYF.

The chain couples TRBV4-1 to TRBJ2-1; 9 bases fit TRBD1. J lost 1 base, V lost 4 bases, and 5 bases had no gene match. CDR1 is MGHRA, CDR2 YSYEKL, per germline. The CDR3 extends over 16 amino acids. CDR3: CASSRGQGNSYNEQFF. CDR3 DNA: TGCGCCAGCAGCCGCGGACAGGGGAATTCCTACAATGAGCAGTTCTTC.

This chain joins TRBV30 and TRBJ2-3, with TRBD2 matching 10 bases. Trimming cost V 0 bases and J 3 bases; bases outside gene matches: 3. Germline CDR1 is GTSNPN and CDR2 is SVGIG (reference sequence). CDR3 length equals 15 residues. This CDR3 reads CAWSVGSGGTDTQYF. The CDR3 DNA sequence: TGTGCCTGGAGTGTAGGTAGCGGGGGGACAGATACGCAGTATTTT.

This clone was found once. The same CDR3 is also encoded by other DNA sequences in this sample. The gene calls are TRBV7-2 and TRBJ2-5; the D gene is possibly TRBD2 (7 bases). Germline CDR1 reads SGHTA; CDR2 reads FQGNSA. Trimming removed 1 base at V and 1 base at J, with 10 bases between. This CDR3 is 15 amino acids long. In nucleotides, the CDR3 is TGTGCCAGCAGCTTAGTTGGGGGGGCCCAAGAGACCCAGTACTTC. It translates to CASSLVGGAQETQYF.

J is TRBJ2-2 and V is TRBV11-2; a possible D gene is TRBD2 (5 bases). Per germline, CDR1 SGHAT and CDR2 FQNNGV. Trimming cost V 4 bases and J 7 bases, with 16 bases left between them. CDR3 length equals 15 residues. DNA of the CDR3: TGTGCCAGCAGCTCCCCGGGCCCGAGGGTCGGGGAGCTGTTTTTT. As protein: CASSSPGPRVGELFF.

The CDR3 region is CASSGKGVETQYF. CDR3 DNA sequence: TGTGCCAGCAGTGGTAAAGGGGTAGAGACCCAGTACTTC. The genes are TRBV6-1 and TRBJ2-5, with a possible D match to TRBD1 (5 bases). The CDR3 sequence is 13 residues long. Between the trimmed V and J ends, which lost 4 bases and 4 bases, there was a span of 10 bases. CDR1 is MNHNS, CDR2 SASEGT, per germline.

This clone was observed once. V usage is TRBV7-8 and J usage is TRBJ1-5; D is unresolved. Trimming shortened V by 1 base and J by 5 bases, and 12 bases separated the two germline ends. The CDR3 totals 15 residues. Germline CDR1 and CDR2: SGHVS and FQNEAQ. CDR3 amino acids: CASSLVSGGDQPQHF. As DNA, the CDR3 is TGTGCCAGCAGCTTAGTTTCTGGCGGGGATCAGCCCCAGCATTTT.

The rearrangement links TRBV10-2 to TRBJ2-3; weak D call: TRBD1 (6 bases). Germline-derived CDR1 and CDR2 are WSHSY and SAAADI. This CDR3 region has 12 residues. Deletions cut 8 bases from V and 5 bases from J, with 11 bases between. The CDR3 sequence: CASGTSEDTQYF. In nucleotides, the CDR3 is TGCGCCAGCGGGACATCGGAAGATACGCAGTATTTT.

The chain has TRBV27 and TRBJ2-3, with 7 nucleotides matching TRBD2. Trimming removed 4 bases from V and 0 bases from J; junction bases left unmatched: 4. CDR1 MNHEY and CDR2 SMNVEV come from the germline V gene (reference sequence). The CDR3 extends over 15 amino acids. Here the CDR3 reads CASSSPGLSTDTQYF. CDR3 bases: TGTGCCAGCAGTTCCCCGGGACTAAGCACAGATACGCAGTATTTT.

The chain links TRBV2 to TRBJ1-6; 8 bases map to TRBD1. V lost 7 bases to trimming and J lost 12 bases; unmatched junction nucleotides: 8. There are 13 residues in the CDR3. CDR1 is SNHLY and CDR2 is FYNNEI in the germline V gene. The CDR3 DNA reads TGTGCCAGCACCACGGACAGGGTTCGACCCCTCCACTTT. This translates into CASTTDRVRPLHF.

This sequence joins TRBV5-4 and TRBJ1-1; tentatively, D is TRBD1 (6 bases). Trimming pared 1 base from V and 8 bases from J, leaving 24 bases between. There are 17 residues in the CDR3. Germline assignment: CDR1 SGHNT and CDR2 YYREEE (reference sequence). The chain's CDR3 is CASSLPPTGTRGGEAFF. The DNA of the CDR3 is TGTGCCAGCAGCTTGCCTCCAACAGGGACTAGAGGGGGAGAAGCTTTCTTT.

The chain joins TRBV5-1 to TRBJ1-6; 9 positions agree with TRBD1. Per germline, CDR1 SGHRS and CDR2 YFSETQ. V was clipped by 0 bases and J by 10 bases; unmatched bases: 11. This CDR3 spans 17 amino acids. The CDR3 DNA is TGCGCCAGCAGCTTGGGACCCGGGACAGGGTTAGGCTCACCCCTCCACTTT. Translating gives CASSLGPGTGLGSPLHF.

The gene calls are TRBV5-1 and TRBJ2-7; no clear D gene. V lost 4 bases and J 2 bases, leaving 13 bases between the germline ends. CDR1 and CDR2 from the germline V gene are SGHRS and YFSETQ. The CDR3 length is 14 residues. As DNA, the CDR3 is TGCGCCAGCAGCCCTGCAGCCGGGCCCTACGAGCAGTACTTC. It translates to CASSPAAGPYEQYF.

The chain links TRBV6-5 to TRBJ2-7; unclear D gene. The CDR3 consists of 11 residues. Germline V gene lookup returns CDR1 MNHEY and CDR2 SVGAGI. The ends were cut back, 7 bases at V and 3 bases at J, with 7 bases in the middle. CDR3 region: CASNRGYEQYF. The CDR3 DNA reads as TGTGCCAGCAATAGAGGCTACGAGCAGTACTTC.

The rearrangement joins TRBV5-1 to TRBJ1-4; D is unresolved. The CDR3 is made up of 15 amino acids. Germline loops: CDR1 SGHRS, CDR2 YFSETQ. Trimming left V 4 bases short and J 0 bases short, with 10 bases between. The CDR3 loop reads CASSVAGPTNEKLFF. CDR3 bases: TGCGCCAGCAGCGTGGCAGGTCCAACTAATGAAAAACTGTTTTTT.

The rearrangement uses TRBV19 and TRBJ1-1; 8 bases are a match to TRBD1. The CDR3 covers 14 residues. Germline loops: CDR1 LNHDA, CDR2 SQIVND (reference sequence). J gave up 4 bases and V 5 bases, and 6 bases lay outside the gene matches. DNA for the CDR3: TGTGCCAGTAGTCCGCACAGGGGGATCACTGAAGCTTTCTTT. Encoded protein: CASSPHRGITEAFF.

This clone was observed a single time. V and J are TRBV9 and TRBJ1-3, with 7 positions matching TRBD1. The V gene's germline CDR1 is SGDLS and CDR2 YYNGEE. The CDR3 is 14 residues long. Trimming cost V 4 bases and J 8 bases; bases outside gene matches: 9. The CDR3 reads CASSRGTGADTIYF. The CDR3 region has the DNA TGTGCCAGCAGCCGGGGAACAGGGGCGGACACCATATATTTT.